A selection of T cell receptor beta chains follows, all from one sample in a study of blood T cell repertoires in COVID-19. TCRdb's copy holds only in-frame clones and misses some; the assay was immunoSEQ multiplex PCR. Here the sample spans under 300,000 clones, about 85% being singletons. Sequencing input: peripheral blood. The origin of the receptors is a man aged 60 to 69 who had recovered from COVID-19. The conserved cysteine and the conserved F or W are not part of the CDR3 here. Fields, in order: CDR3 length, V gene, CDR3 protein.

len: 12; v_gene: TRBV6-6; CDR3aa: ASSSGTVNNEQF
len: 11; v_gene: TRBV27; CDR3aa: ASSLQGYGPQH
len: 13; v_gene: TRBV5-1; CDR3aa: ASSYSGGSPDTQY
len: 14; v_gene: TRBV6-5; CDR3aa: ASSYSSTAVDYGYT
len: 12; v_gene: TRBV6-5; CDR3aa: ASRAGIPPPGLF
len: 12; v_gene: TRBV6-6; CDR3aa: ASSGQGARQPQH
len: 12; v_gene: TRBV6-2/TRBV6-3; CDR3aa: ASSYQVRHYGYT
len: 13; v_gene: TRBV6-5; CDR3aa: ASGRPGQGTDTQY
len: 12; v_gene: TRBV2; CDR3aa: ASMGDRVNQPQH
len: 10; v_gene: TRBV5-6; CDR3aa: ASSLGRGEQY
len: 13; v_gene: TRBV6-5; CDR3aa: ASSSTGGPNSPLH
len: 11; v_gene: TRBV5-1; CDR3aa: ASGGQGVNEQF
len: 14; v_gene: TRBV5-1; CDR3aa: ASSTRDSQLKGEQF
len: 15; v_gene: TRBV27; CDR3aa: ASSLWGGGPPRQEQF
len: 14; v_gene: TRBV14; CDR3aa: ASSQGPGGGGTEAF
len: 15; v_gene: TRBV10-1; CDR3aa: ASSPYLGQGHTGELF
len: 12; v_gene: TRBV6-5; CDR3aa: ASRWDRNTDTQY
len: 11; v_gene: TRBV12-3/TRBV12-4; CDR3aa: ASNRDAGAIQY
len: 13; v_gene: TRBV4-1; CDR3aa: ASSQDHRTTQRAF
len: 11; v_gene: TRBV7-2; CDR3aa: ASSLGPRWALH
len: 13; v_gene: TRBV7-6; CDR3aa: ASSLLQMNTGELF
len: 11; v_gene: TRBV12-3/TRBV12-4; CDR3aa: ASRPGRSETQY
len: 13; v_gene: TRBV7-9; CDR3aa: ASSPMGAGADTQY
len: 11; v_gene: TRBV7-9; CDR3aa: ATTGGGQGELF
len: 11; v_gene: TRBV18; CDR3aa: ASSRAGNEKLF
len: 9; v_gene: TRBV7-9; CDR3aa: ASSGDFEAF
len: 13; v_gene: TRBV30; CDR3aa: AWSVQYMRPDTQY
len: 13; v_gene: TRBV3-1/TRBV3-2; CDR3aa: ASSRNDRSLYGYT
len: 14; v_gene: TRBV3-1/TRBV3-2; CDR3aa: ASSHAGGGPTDEQF
len: 13; v_gene: TRBV3-1/TRBV3-2; CDR3aa: ASSQDHPPNYGYT
len: 11; v_gene: TRBV19; CDR3aa: ASSLWANTEAF
len: 15; v_gene: TRBV5-4; CDR3aa: ASSLKKTSGVTDTQY
len: 14; v_gene: TRBV7-2; CDR3aa: ASSLVSQGLYNEQF
len: 14; v_gene: TRBV11-2; CDR3aa: ASSASWTSGVATQY
len: 12; v_gene: TRBV7-9; CDR3aa: ASSFPPNTDTQY
len: 13; v_gene: TRBV3-1/TRBV3-2; CDR3aa: ASSPGRTSGNTIY
len: 12; v_gene: TRBV7-9; CDR3aa: ASSLLAGGLVQF
len: 10; v_gene: TRBV20-1; CDR3aa: SASLSGMVAF
len: 14; v_gene: TRBV24-1; CDR3aa: ATSDIQTGGSGEQF
len: 12; v_gene: TRBV5-1; CDR3aa: ASSSDKSTDTQY
len: 13; v_gene: TRBV6-1; CDR3aa: ASSEIQGSQETQY
len: 14; v_gene: TRBV11-3; CDR3aa: ASSSNRLAGGNEQF
len: 12; v_gene: TRBV25-1; CDR3aa: ASSEQGQRIGYT
len: 10; v_gene: TRBV19; CDR3aa: ASRSYNSPLH
len: 15; v_gene: TRBV30; CDR3aa: AWSLNDLYGTKNIQY
len: 11; v_gene: TRBV29-1; CDR3aa: SVDQGANTEAF
len: 16; v_gene: TRBV3-1/TRBV3-2; CDR3aa: ASSQEAPSGGAVNTQY
len: 12; v_gene: TRBV11-3; CDR3aa: ASSLDSRTGEQF
len: 12; v_gene: TRBV6-5; CDR3aa: ASSYSIQGTELF
len: 13; v_gene: TRBV5-1; CDR3aa: ASSLDRASNYGYT
len: 11; v_gene: TRBV4-1; CDR3aa: ASSQTGRDTQY
len: 14; v_gene: TRBV28; CDR3aa: ASSTIAGYSTDTQY
len: 12; v_gene: TRBV27; CDR3aa: ASSFAGSTDTQY
len: 13; v_gene: TRBV27; CDR3aa: ASSLSGGGAHEQF
len: 10; v_gene: TRBV7-6; CDR3aa: ASSLVGEALH
len: 13; v_gene: TRBV29-1; CDR3aa: SVTGTGGLWTEAF
len: 13; v_gene: TRBV14; CDR3aa: ASSQLRGWNTEAF
len: 11; v_gene: TRBV2; CDR3aa: ASSEGSGLPLH
len: 10; v_gene: TRBV2; CDR3aa: ASSRDNSPLH